The 18 T cell receptor beta chains below all came from one sample that was sequenced in a study of beta chain features in type 1 diabetes. The study reverse transcribed the entire isolated RNA, so it sequenced expressed TCRB transcripts. Repertoires were generated with immunoSEQ multiplex PCR, while TCRdb's copy carries only in-frame clones and drops some. Of hundreds of thousands of clones listed, around a sixth were seen once; the top ten hold approximately 0.093%. The specimen sequenced was naive CD4+ T cells from blood. Receptor source: a man aged 18 to 35 in good health.

J is TRBJ1-1 and V is TRBV7-9; no reliable D call. CDR3 size: 15 residues. Trimming removed 0 bases from V and 8 bases from J, with 16 bases in between. Germline V CDR1 and CDR2: SEHNR, FQNEAQ (reference sequence). CDR3 sequence (DNA): TGTGCCAGCAGCTTAGCGAGGTCGAGAGATTCGGAAGCTTTCTTT. This codes for CASSLARSRDSEAFF. The full variable domain, with the rest looked up from reference TRBV7-9 and TRBJ1-1, is DTGVSQNPRHKITKRGQNVTFRCDPISEHNRLYWYRQTLGQGPEFLTYFQNEAQLEKSRLLSDRFSAERPKGSFSTLEIQRTEQGDSAMYLCASSLARSRDSEAFFGQGTRLTVV.

This clone was recorded a few times. This sequence joins TRBV6-5 and TRBJ2-6; no clear D gene. This CDR3 contains 16 residues. The V gene's germline CDR1 is MNHEY and CDR2 SVGAGI. V shed 2 bases and J shed 0 bases, with 8 bases lying between them. CDR3 bases: TGTGCCAGCAGTTACCCGGGCCACTCTGGGGCCAACGTCCTGACTTTC. Its translation is CASSYPGHSGANVLTF.

The chain couples TRBV5-1 to TRBJ2-3; D gene unclear. The germline V gene has CDR1 SGHRS and CDR2 YFSETQ. This CDR3 has 15 residues. Trimming took off 0 bases at V and 1 base at J, with 9 bases between the two ends. This CDR3 is CASSLGQRRTDTQYF. The CDR3 coding sequence is TGCGCCAGCAGCTTGGGGCAAAGGCGCACAGATACGCAGTATTTT.

This clone was observed a few times. V and J are TRBV5-6 and TRBJ2-7; no definite D call. The CDR3 runs to 14 residues. V was trimmed by 2 bases and J by 7 bases, leaving 16 bases between them. From germline, CDR1 is SGHDT and CDR2 YYEEEE. The CDR3 nucleotides read TGTGCCAGCAGCTTTCGCGGTCTACGTTGGGAGCAGTACTTC. It is translated as CASSFRGLRWEQYF.

CDR3 in amino acids: CASTPDRNTDTQYF. CDR3 in DNA: TGTGCCAGCACCCCAGACAGGAACACAGATACGCAGTATTTT. V gene TRBV12-1 combines with J gene TRBJ2-3; the DNA was not used to check the table's D call, TRBD1. TRBV12-1 is a pseudogene segment. The length of the CDR3 is 14 residues.

This clone was detected a few times. This sequence joins TRBV7-2 and TRBJ2-7; maybe TRBD1 (6 bases). The CDR3 length is 14 residues. Germline lookup yields CDR1 SGHTA and CDR2 FQGNSA. With 1 base removed from V and 2 bases from J, the gap between germline ends came to 9 bases. CDR3 in DNA: TGTGCCAGCAGCTTAGGGGGGCTAACCTACGAGCAGTACTTC. Translated: CASSLGGLTYEQYF.

This clone was seen a handful of times. This sequence joins TRBV7-2 and TRBJ1-2; 10 bases align to TRBD1. Looked up from germline, CDR1 is SGHTA and CDR2 is FQGNSA. This CDR3 contains 14 residues. J gave up 5 bases and V 5 bases, and 5 bases lay outside the gene matches. CDR3 residues: CASSPGQGRYGYTF. In DNA, the CDR3 is TGTGCCAGCAGCCCGGGACAGGGGAGGTATGGCTACACCTTC.

This clone was picked up a small number of times. The chain carries TRBV2 and TRBJ2-3, with D possibly TRBD2 on 6 matching bases. The CDR3 totals 16 residues. From germline, CDR1 is SNHLY and CDR2 FYNNEI. Trimming took off 2 bases at V and 4 bases at J, with 16 bases between the two ends. CDR3 amino acids: CASSEPTSLRADTQYF. The DNA for the CDR3 is TGTGCCAGCAGTGAACCGACTAGTCTTAGGGCAGATACGCAGTATTTT.

In its sample, this clone was seen a few times. The rearrangement uses TRBV9 and TRBJ1-4; TRBD1 matches 7 bases. This CDR3 region has 17 residues. The V gene end was trimmed by 2 bases and the J gene end by 4 bases; junction bases not matched to a gene: 11. Germline CDR1 and CDR2: SGDLS and YYNGEE. In nucleotides, the CDR3 is TGTGCCAGCAGCGTGGGGGGACAGCCAAAGAGTAATGAAAAACTGTTTTTT. Residues: CASSVGGQPKSNEKLFF.

A remark on this clone: Distinct nucleotide sequences in the sample also encode this CDR3. The V and J genes are TRBV9 and TRBJ1-1; D is undetermined. The CDR3 is 13 residues long. V lost 2 bases and J lost 1, with 6 bases in between. Germline CDR1 reads SGDLS; CDR2 reads YYNGEE. The CDR3 protein is CASSVGRNTEAFF. The CDR3 coding sequence is TGTGCCAGCAGCGTTGGGCGGAACACTGAAGCTTTCTTT.

The chain recombines TRBV7-3 with TRBJ2-1; no clear D gene. With 2 bases removed from V and 7 bases from J, the gap between germline ends came to 9 bases. The CDR3 sequence is 13 residues long. From germline, CDR1 is SGHTA and CDR2 FQGTGA. CDR3 region: CASSLGIQNEQFF. Here the CDR3 DNA reads TGTGCCAGCAGCTTAGGAATCCAGAATGAGCAGTTCTTC.

The chain uses TRBV5-4 and TRBJ2-5, with 8 bases aligning to TRBD2. This CDR3 comprises 13 residues. CDR1 SGHNT and CDR2 YYREEE come from the germline V gene (reference sequence). Losses at the gene ends were 0 bases for V and 5 bases for J; bases not matched to a gene: 0. The CDR3 coding sequence is TGTGCCAGCAGCTTGGGACTAGCGGAGACCCAGTACTTC. Its protein is CASSLGLAETQYF. The whole variable domain, remainder taken from reference TRBV5-4 and TRBJ2-5, is ETGVTQSPTHLIKTRGQQVTLRCSSQSGHNTVSWYQQALGQGPQFIFQYYREEENGRGNFPPRFSGLQFPNYSSELNVNALELDDSALYLCASSLGLAETQYFGPGTRLLVL.

This clone turned up a few times. This chain uses TRBV9 with TRBJ2-3; the D gene is possibly TRBD1 (6 bases). Germline loops: CDR1 SGDLS, CDR2 YYNGEE. This CDR3 comprises 13 residues. The V end lost 4 bases, the J end lost 3 bases, and 9 bases lay between the germline ends. CDR3 sequence (DNA): TGTGCCAGCAGCTTCCAGGGGACAGATACGCAGTATTTT. It translates to CASSFQGTDTQYF.

The chain combines TRBV27 with TRBJ2-1; D gene uncertain. The V end lost 10 bases, the J end lost 2 bases, and 12 bases lay between the germline ends. The CDR3 is 13 residues long. Germline V gene lookup returns CDR1 MNHEY and CDR2 SMNVEV (reference sequence). Written as DNA, the CDR3 is TGTGCCACCCAGCTGGTCCCCTACAATGAGCAGTTCTTC. This gives the protein CATQLVPYNEQFF.

The V call is TRBV5-4, the J call TRBJ2-2; either TRBD1 or TRBD2 may fit D (5 bases each). Germline V gives CDR1 SGHNT, CDR2 YYREEE (reference sequence). CDR3 length equals 15 residues. The V end lost 2 bases, the J end lost 5 bases, and 13 bases lay between the germline ends. The CDR3 is CASSFGAPGTGELFF. The CDR3 DNA follows: TGTGCCAGCAGCTTTGGGGCCCCGGGGACCGGGGAGCTGTTTTTT.

Only a few counts were recorded for this clone. The chain couples TRBV7-9 to TRBJ2-7, with D perhaps matching TRBD1 (6 bases). Trimming cost V 6 bases and J 2 bases, with 14 bases left between them. The germline CDR1 and CDR2 sequences are SEHNR and FQNEAQ (reference sequence). The CDR3 extends over 14 amino acids. The CDR3 sequence: CASSTPGHTYEQYF. The CDR3 nucleotides are TGTGCCAGCAGTACCCCGGGACACACCTACGAGCAGTACTTC.

The sample holds a few counts of this clone. V usage is TRBV27 and J usage is TRBJ1-1, with TRBD1 as a possible D gene (6 bases). Germline lookup yields CDR1 MNHEY and CDR2 SMNVEV (reference sequence). V lost 0 bases and J lost 0, with 17 bases in between. The CDR3 consists of 18 residues. CDR3 sequence reads: CASSLSVHQGKLNTEAFF. CDR3 in DNA: TGTGCCAGCAGTTTATCGGTCCACCAGGGGAAGTTGAACACTGAAGCTTTCTTT.

This clone came up a few times. The genes are TRBV4-3 and TRBJ2-7; D is ambiguous. The germline V and J ends were trimmed by 0 bases and 4 bases, with 7 bases remaining between them. The CDR3 is 13 amino acids. Germline V lookup: CDR1 LGHNA, CDR2 YSLEER. CDR3 in DNA: TGCGCCAGCAGCCAAGACAGAGATTACGAGCAGTACTTC. Its translation: CASSQDRDYEQYF.